This T cell receptor (beta chain) was sequenced in a study of spatial heterogeneity in lung cancer. Trimming took 4 bases from V and 8 from J; bases not matched to a gene: 8. The germline V gene encodes CDR1 SGHRS and CDR2 YFSETQ. CDR3 length: 14 residues. Points on this clonotype: Just one base apart from a much larger clone, this may be a read error.

The time point denotes: blood at routine non-recurrence follow-up after resection. TCRs were sequenced from unsorted whole RNA of tumor, nontumor lung or PBMC. One entry per CDR3 protein, called by TCRdb with MiXCR from the 5' RACE reads. The sample carries 45,000 to 65,000 distinct CDR3 sequences, about 7.4% recorded once. This sample comprised PBMCs, obtained at follow-up. The receptor's source is a female donor with early-stage non-small cell lung cancer. V gene TRBV5-1 combines with J gene TRBJ2-1; 8 positions match TRBD1. The CDR3 loop reads CASSKPGQDDEQFF. The CDR3, as DNA: TGCGCCAGCAGCAAACCGGGACAGGACGATGAGCAGTTCTTC.